This TCR beta chain is from a study of T cells of healthy individuals. CDR1 is MDHEN, CDR2 SYDVKM, per germline. The CDR3 sequence is 14 residues long. MiXCR, run by TCRdb on the 5' RACE reads, gives a single entry per CDR3 protein. The sample consists of around 98,000 distinct CDR3 sequences, approximately 16% of them appearing once. In regard to this clonotype: Since a much larger clone is just one base distant, this may be a read error.

This TCR was recovered from a human donor in good health. The chain recombines TRBV28 with TRBJ2-7; 7 bases line up with TRBD2. The chain's CDR3 is CANSLLGGSDEQYF. The CDR3 region has the DNA TGTGCCAACAGTTTATTGGGGGGGTCGGACGAGCAGTACTTC.